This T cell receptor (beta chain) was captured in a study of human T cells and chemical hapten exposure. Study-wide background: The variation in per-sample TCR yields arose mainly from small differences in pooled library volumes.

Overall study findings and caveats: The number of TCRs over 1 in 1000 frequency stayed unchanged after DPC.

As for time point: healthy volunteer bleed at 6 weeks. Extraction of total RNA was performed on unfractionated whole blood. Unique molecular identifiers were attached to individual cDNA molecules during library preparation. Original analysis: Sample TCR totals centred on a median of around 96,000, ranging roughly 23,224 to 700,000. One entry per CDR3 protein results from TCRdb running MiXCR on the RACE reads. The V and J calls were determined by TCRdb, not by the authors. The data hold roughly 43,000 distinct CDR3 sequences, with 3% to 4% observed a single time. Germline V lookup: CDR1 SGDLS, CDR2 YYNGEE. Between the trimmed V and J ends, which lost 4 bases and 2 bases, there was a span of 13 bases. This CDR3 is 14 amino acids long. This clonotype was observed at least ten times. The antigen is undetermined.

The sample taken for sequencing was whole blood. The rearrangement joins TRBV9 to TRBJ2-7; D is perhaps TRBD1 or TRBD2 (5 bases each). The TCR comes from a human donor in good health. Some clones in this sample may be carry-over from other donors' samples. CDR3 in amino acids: CASSPGTVAYEQYF. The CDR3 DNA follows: TGTGCCAGCAGCCCCGGGACGGTGGCCTACGAGCAGTACTTC.